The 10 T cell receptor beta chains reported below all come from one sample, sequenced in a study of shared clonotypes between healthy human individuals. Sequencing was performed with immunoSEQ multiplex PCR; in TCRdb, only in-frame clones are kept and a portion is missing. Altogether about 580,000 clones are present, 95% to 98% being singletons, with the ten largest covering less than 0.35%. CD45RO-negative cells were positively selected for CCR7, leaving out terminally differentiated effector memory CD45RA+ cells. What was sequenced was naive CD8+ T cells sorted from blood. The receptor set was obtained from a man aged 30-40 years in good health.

The CDR3 loop is CASNRLAGWVGGTDTQYF. The DNA for the CDR3 is TGTGCCAGCAACCGTCTAGCGGGATGGGTGGGGGGCACAGATACGCAGTATTTT. The chain carries TRBV11-2 and TRBJ2-3; 9 nucleotides line up with TRBD2. CDR1 and CDR2 (germline): SGHAT, FQNNGV. The CDR3 is made up of 18 amino acids. Trimming took 7 bases from V and 1 from J; bases not matched to a gene: 15. Full variable domain (rest looked up from reference TRBV11-2 and TRBJ2-3): EAGVAQSPRYKIIEKRQSVAFWCNPISGHATLYWYQQILGQGPKLLIQFQNNGVVDDSQLPKDRFSAERLKGVDSTLKIQPAKLEDSAVYLCASNRLAGWVGGTDTQYFGPGTRLTVL.

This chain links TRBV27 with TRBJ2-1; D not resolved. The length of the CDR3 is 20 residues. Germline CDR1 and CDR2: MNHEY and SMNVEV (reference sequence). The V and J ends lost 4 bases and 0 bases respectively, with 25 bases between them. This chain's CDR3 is CASSSKVILSGVNSYNEQFF. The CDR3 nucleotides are TGTGCCAGCAGTTCGAAAGTTATCTTGTCCGGAGTCAACTCCTACAATGAGCAGTTCTTC.

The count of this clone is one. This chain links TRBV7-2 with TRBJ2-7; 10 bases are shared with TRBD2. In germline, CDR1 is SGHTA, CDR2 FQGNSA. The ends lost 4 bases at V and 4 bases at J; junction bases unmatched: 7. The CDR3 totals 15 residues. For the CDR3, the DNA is TGTGCCAGCAGCTACGTAGCGGGAGGAATATACGAGCAGTACTTC. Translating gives CASSYVAGGIYEQYF.

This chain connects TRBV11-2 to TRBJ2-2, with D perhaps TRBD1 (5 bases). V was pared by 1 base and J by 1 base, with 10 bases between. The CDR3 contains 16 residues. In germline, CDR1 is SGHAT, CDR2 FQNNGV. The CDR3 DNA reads TGTGCCAGCAGCTTAGGCTGGGGCGGGAACACCGGGGAGCTGTTTTTT. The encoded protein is CASSLGWGGNTGELFF.

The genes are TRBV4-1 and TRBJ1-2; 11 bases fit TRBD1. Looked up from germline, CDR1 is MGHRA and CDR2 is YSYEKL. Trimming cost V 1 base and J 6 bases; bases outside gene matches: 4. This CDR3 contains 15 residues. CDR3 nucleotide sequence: TGCGCCAGCAGCCAAGGGACAGGGGGCTATGATGGCTACACCTTC. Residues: CASSQGTGGYDGYTF.

DNA for the CDR3: TGTGCCAGCAGCGTAGGAGATAATGAGCAGTTCTTC. Its protein product is CASSVGDNEQFF. V gene TRBV9 combines with J gene TRBJ2-1; the D is unclear. This CDR3 has 12 amino acids. The V end was cut by 0 bases, the J end by 7 bases, with 5 bases between. Germline loops: CDR1 SGDLS, CDR2 YYNGEE.

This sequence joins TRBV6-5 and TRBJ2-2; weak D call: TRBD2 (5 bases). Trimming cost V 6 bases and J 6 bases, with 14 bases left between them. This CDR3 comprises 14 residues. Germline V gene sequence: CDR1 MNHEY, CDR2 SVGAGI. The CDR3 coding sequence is TGTGCCAGCAGGGGGTACGGACTGGCCGGGGAGCTGTTTTTT. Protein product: CASRGYGLAGELFF.

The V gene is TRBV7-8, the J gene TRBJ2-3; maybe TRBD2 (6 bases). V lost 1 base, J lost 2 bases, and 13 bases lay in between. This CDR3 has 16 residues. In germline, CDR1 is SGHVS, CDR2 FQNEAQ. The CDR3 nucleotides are TGTGCCAGCAGCTTAGGGGGAGGCCTACACACAGATACGCAGTATTTT. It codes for CASSLGGGLHTDTQYF.

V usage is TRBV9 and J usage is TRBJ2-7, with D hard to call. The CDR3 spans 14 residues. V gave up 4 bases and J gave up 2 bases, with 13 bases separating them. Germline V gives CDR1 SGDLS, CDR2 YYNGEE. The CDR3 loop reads CASSPADGTYEQYF. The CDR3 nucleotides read TGTGCCAGCAGCCCTGCCGACGGTACCTACGAGCAGTACTTC.

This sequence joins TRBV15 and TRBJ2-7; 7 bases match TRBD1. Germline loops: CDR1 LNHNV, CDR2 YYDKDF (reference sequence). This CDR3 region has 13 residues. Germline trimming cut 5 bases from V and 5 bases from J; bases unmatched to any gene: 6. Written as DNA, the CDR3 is TGTGCCACCAGCGTAGACAGGGCGCACGAGCAGTACTTC. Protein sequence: CATSVDRAHEQYF. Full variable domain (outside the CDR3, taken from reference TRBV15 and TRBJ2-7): DAMVIQNPRYQVTQFGKPVTLSCSQTLNHNVMYWYQQKSSQAPKLLFHYYDKDFNNEADTPDNFQSRRPNTSFCFLDIRSPGLGDTAMYLCATSVDRAHEQYFGPGTRLTVT.